This T cell receptor beta chain is drawn from a study of blood T cell repertoires in COVID-19. Study overall: There were acute and convalescent COVID-19 samples, and they came from the United States, Italy and Spain. PBMCs, B-cell-depleted T cells, or T cells provided the cDNA or gDNA that made up the material.

Per the original methods: Amplification of reference gene primers provided the estimated nucleated cell counts. The repertoire was sequenced with immunoSEQ multiplex PCR; TCRdb's copy has only in-frame clones and lacks some. The V and J calls and clone size come from that table; D and trimming were worked out from the DNA. The sample lists about 87,000 clones; more than 85% were seen once. The junction had 1 base not matched to a gene; V was cut back by 6 bases and J by 0 bases. The CDR3 length is 14 residues. Per the germline V gene, CDR1 is MGHRA and CDR2 is YSYEKL. The V gene is TRBV4-1, the J gene TRBJ2-2; TRBD2 aligns across 7 bases. The origin of this receptor is a man aged 35-49 years with acute or convalescent COVID-19. Input material: peripheral blood. This CDR3 reads CASSLAANTGELFF. The CDR3 DNA reads TGCGCCAGCAGTCTAGCGGCGAACACCGGGGAGCTGTTTTTT.